These 8 T cell receptor beta chains were sequenced from one sample in a study of cytomegalovirus exposure and HLA in healthy donors. Vbeta (60) and Jbeta (13) primers were used in the PCR. Clones were sequenced by immunoSEQ multiplex PCR, and TCRdb holds only the in-frame ones, with some missing. The profile shows approximately 100,000 clones, roughly 74% of them singletons. Sequences were obtained from PBMCs. The source is a woman in her thirties or forties in good health and CMV-seronegative.

The chain uses TRBV9 and TRBJ2-2, with 7 bases lining up with TRBD2. The CDR3 length is 18 residues. Germline CDR1 is SGDLS and CDR2 is YYNGEE. V gave up 0 bases and J gave up 5 bases; unmatched junction bases: 13. The CDR3 DNA follows: TGTGCCAGCAGCGTAGACGGGCTGAGCGGGGTAGGAACCGGGGAGCTGTTTTTT. It specifies CASSVDGLSGVGTGELFF.

This clone has only a few counts. The chain links TRBV19 to TRBJ2-7; D uncertain. V lost 6 bases, J lost 2 bases, and 14 bases lay in between. The CDR3 totals 14 residues. Germline lookup yields CDR1 LNHDA and CDR2 SQIVND (reference sequence). The CDR3 sequence is CASRLQYTTYEQYF. For the CDR3, the DNA is TGTGCCAGTAGGTTACAGTACACAACCTACGAGCAGTACTTC.

This chain uses TRBV5-1 with TRBJ2-7, with D possibly matching TRBD1 (5 bases). Germline V gene sequence: CDR1 SGHRS, CDR2 YFSETQ. This CDR3 is built from 12 residues. V was shortened by 0 bases and J by 9 bases, with 10 bases between the two germline ends. CDR3 nucleotide sequence: TGCGCCAGCAGCTTGGAGGACAATCGGCAGTACTTC. Its translation: CASSLEDNRQYF.

This clone was counted a single time. This sequence joins TRBV4-2 and TRBJ2-7; possibly TRBD2 for D (7 bases). The germline CDR1 and CDR2 sequences are LGHNA and YNFKEQ. The CDR3 runs to 15 residues. With 0 bases removed from V and 6 bases from J, the gap between germline ends came to 15 bases. The CDR3 DNA follows: TGTGCCAGCAGCCAAGATGGCGGGGGCAGTTTCGAGCAGTACTTC. Encoded protein: CASSQDGGGSFEQYF.

V gene TRBV5-5 combines with J gene TRBJ2-2, with 9 nucleotides matching TRBD2. The CDR3 totals 15 residues. The germline V gene has CDR1 SGHKS and CDR2 YYEKEE (reference sequence). V shed 6 bases, J shed 7 bases, and the junction held 10 bases outside the gene matches. Here the CDR3 reads CASIRGGANDGELFF. The CDR3 DNA reads TGTGCCAGCATTCGCGGGGGGGCCAATGACGGGGAGCTGTTTTTT.

CDR3 nucleotides: TGTGCCAGCAGTGAAGTGGGGACAGAAGCTTACAATGAGCAGTTCTTC. Amino acids: CASSEVGTEAYNEQFF. The rearrangement joins TRBV6-4 to TRBJ2-1, with TRBD1 matching 7 bases. There are 16 residues in the CDR3. Germline loops: CDR1 MRHNA, CDR2 SNTAGT. With V trimmed by 3 bases and J by 4 bases, 9 bases remained unmatched.

The chain has TRBV11-3 and TRBJ1-1; the match to TRBD1 covers 9 bases. CDR3 size: 13 residues. Germline assignment: CDR1 SGHNT and CDR2 YENEEA. Trimming cost V 8 bases and J 5 bases; bases outside gene matches: 6. The CDR3 sequence is CASRTGEWTEAFF. As DNA, the CDR3 is TGTGCCAGCCGGACAGGGGAATGGACTGAAGCTTTCTTT.

The chain combines TRBV2 with TRBJ1-2, with TRBD1 identical over 12 bases. Per the germline V gene, CDR1 is SNHLY and CDR2 is FYNNEI. This CDR3 comprises 18 residues. V dropped 6 bases and J dropped 6; count of bases not matched to a gene: 17. CDR3 nucleotides: TGTGCCAGCAGAACCGGGACAGGGGGCTGGGGTGTGATAGATGGCTACACCTTC. Residues: CASRTGTGGWGVIDGYTF.